The 3 T cell receptor beta chains below all came from one sample that was sequenced in a study of blood T cell repertoires in COVID-19. Here immunoSEQ multiplex PCR was the method, and the copy in TCRdb shows in-frame clones only, minus some. The sample shows over 150,000 clones, over 90% of them seen only once. Sequencing was done on a sample of peripheral blood. Every receptor here comes from a man between 50 and 59 years old with acute or convalescent COVID-19.

This chain uses TRBV5-1 with TRBJ1-2; a possible D gene is TRBD1 (5 bases). CDR3 length equals 13 residues. CDR1 and CDR2 from the germline V gene are SGHRS and YFSETQ. Trimming took 1 base from V and 2 from J, leaving 6 bases between them. CDR3 protein: CASSLSGNYGYTF. CDR3 nucleotide sequence: TGCGCCAGCAGCTTGTCAGGGAACTATGGCTACACCTTC.

V and J are TRBV6-2 or TRBV6-3 and TRBJ1-1; D is ambiguous. The germline V and J ends were trimmed by 1 base and 7 bases, with 10 bases remaining between them. Germline lookup yields CDR1 MNHEY and CDR2 SVGEGT. This CDR3 is built from 13 residues. CDR3 residues: CASSYFLAGEAFF. The CDR3 DNA is TGTGCCAGCAGTTACTTTCTGGCGGGTGAAGCTTTCTTT.

This chain links TRBV28 with TRBJ1-2; D is unclear. The length of the CDR3 is 15 residues. V was cut by 6 bases and J by 1 base, with 15 bases left in between. Germline CDR1 reads MDHEN; CDR2 reads SYDVKM. The CDR3 DNA follows: TGTGCCAGCAGGGCTCAGACAACGATTAACTATGGCTACACCTTC. Translation gives CASRAQTTINYGYTF.